Presented here are 17 T cell receptor beta chains from one specimen sequenced in a study of blood T cells in healthy people across ages. A sample-barcoded 5' primer and a J-beta primer mix were used in a second PCR of roughly 6 to 11 cycles. In TCRdb, the 5' RACE reads were re-called with MiXCR into one record per CDR3 protein. The sample holds hundreds of thousands of distinct CDR3 sequences, 25% seen once. The same sample was also studied in work on T cells of mothers and their children.

Sample: blood. The source of these receptors is a boy younger than 18 in good health.

This clonotype was observed a few times. This rearrangement joins TRBV29-1 to TRBJ2-3; TRBD1 agrees at 12 bases. Germline assignment: CDR1 SQVTM and CDR2 ANQGSEA. The CDR3 length is 14 residues. The V segment lost 6 bases and the J segment 2 bases; nucleotides outside the gene matches: 3. The CDR3 sequence is CSVRDRGHTDTQYF. In nucleotides, the CDR3 is TGCAGCGTAAGGGACAGGGGGCACACAGATACGCAGTATTTT.

This clonotype occurred a few times. V usage is TRBV6-1 and J usage is TRBJ2-5, with a weak D call TRBD2 (5 bases). The J call may be in error: the DNA end matches TRBJ2-7 better. The germline CDR1 and CDR2 sequences are MNHNS and SASEGT. This CDR3 spans 14 amino acids. CDR3 sequence: CASSTGSVSYEQYF. The DNA of the CDR3 is TGTGCCAGCAGTACGGGGTCGGTCTCCTACGAGCAGTACTTC.

In this sample, this clonotype turned up a few times. The CDR3 region has the DNA TGTGCCAGCAGCCAGGACCCTCAGGGTAACACCATATATTTT. As protein: CASSQDPQGNTIYF. The V and J genes are TRBV7-9 and TRBJ1-3, with D possibly being TRBD1 (5 bases). V lost 5 bases and J 7 bases, leaving 15 bases between the germline ends. The CDR3 runs to 14 residues. From germline, CDR1 is SEHNR and CDR2 FQNEAQ (reference sequence).

There are a few counts of this clonotype. The J gene is TRBJ1-1, the V gene TRBV6-5; 7 bases map to TRBD1. Losses at the gene ends were 5 bases for V and 8 bases for J; bases not matched to a gene: 5. The CDR3 loop spans 12 amino acids. From germline, CDR1 is MNHEY and CDR2 SVGAGI. This CDR3 is CASSHGTEEAFF. DNA for the CDR3: TGTGCCAGCAGTCACGGGACAGAGGAAGCTTTCTTT.

The sample holds a few counts of this clonotype. This rearrangement joins TRBV2 to TRBJ2-5; 7 bases align to TRBD2. The CDR3 runs to 15 residues. V was clipped by 7 bases and J by 7 bases; unmatched bases: 15. Germline V gene data show CDR1 as SNHLY and CDR2 as FYNNEI. The CDR3 nucleotides are TGTGCCAGCACTGCACCCGGGACTACTAGTTTGACCCAGTACTTC. It is translated as CASTAPGTTSLTQYF.

This clonotype has just a few counts. The V gene is TRBV9, the J gene TRBJ1-1; D is possibly TRBD1 (6 bases). The V and J ends lost 1 base and 5 bases respectively, with 9 bases between them. The germline V gene encodes CDR1 SGDLS and CDR2 YYNGEE. This CDR3 is 13 amino acids long. The CDR3: CASSVQGGTEAFF. CDR3 DNA sequence: TGTGCCAGCAGCGTACAAGGGGGGACTGAAGCTTTCTTT.

The chain recombines TRBV4-3 with TRBJ2-5; the match to TRBD1 covers 7 bases. The CDR3 spans 14 residues. With V trimmed by 1 base and J by 4 bases, 3 bases remained unmatched. Germline V gene sequence: CDR1 LGHNA, CDR2 YSLEER. The CDR3 nucleotides read TGCGCCAGCAGCCAAGGACAGGGTCTAGAGACCCAGTACTTC. Translating it yields CASSQGQGLETQYF.

This clonotype was seen a handful of times. The chain recombines TRBV27 with TRBJ1-6; no firm D call. The ends were cut back, 8 bases at V and 5 bases at J, with 13 bases in the middle. This CDR3 region has 14 residues. In germline, CDR1 is MNHEY, CDR2 SMNVEV (reference sequence). The CDR3 DNA is TGTGCCAGCGGGTGGGTAGGGCATAATTCACCCCTCCACTTT. Protein sequence: CASGWVGHNSPLHF.

The V and J genes are TRBV2 and TRBJ2-1; no clear D gene. Looked up from germline, CDR1 is SNHLY and CDR2 is FYNNEI. CDR3 size: 18 residues. Deletions cut 6 bases from V and 3 bases from J, with 24 bases between. CDR3 sequence (DNA): TGTGCCAGCAGGGGTACTTTACCAAACCGTCCGATCTACAATGAGCAGTTCTTC. This translates into CASRGTLPNRPIYNEQFF.

Note on this clonotype: It is likely a read error, because the conserved phenylalanine at the end of the CDR3 is missing. V is TRBV27 and J is TRBJ2-7; D is unresolved. Germline V gene sequence: CDR1 MNHEY, CDR2 SMNVEV (reference sequence). V was shortened by 6 bases and J by 0 bases, with 9 bases between the two germline ends. The CDR3 contains 13 residues. DNA of the CDR3: TGTGCCAGCAGAAGAACCGGCTCCTACGAGCAGTACCTC. Protein: CASRRTGSYEQYL.

J is TRBJ2-5 and V is TRBV6-1, with 10 bases identical to TRBD2. Trimming cost V 4 bases and J 3 bases; bases outside gene matches: 8. From germline, CDR1 is MNHNS and CDR2 SASEGT. The CDR3 is 16 amino acids. The CDR3 loop is CASSGASGRSEETQYF. The CDR3 DNA sequence: TGTGCCAGCAGTGGGGCTAGCGGGAGATCGGAAGAGACCCAGTACTTC.

This chain uses TRBV6-5 with TRBJ1-1; 8 nucleotides align to TRBD1. The germline V gene encodes CDR1 MNHEY and CDR2 SVGAGI. The CDR3 has 17 residues. V shed 0 bases, J shed 2 bases, and the junction held 8 bases outside the gene matches. The CDR3, as DNA: TGTGCCAGCAGTTACTCGGAGGGACAGGAGTCCAACACTGAAGCTTTCTTT. It is translated as CASSYSEGQESNTEAFF.

The V gene is TRBV14, the J gene TRBJ2-1; D may be TRBD1 (5 bases). The CDR3 is made up of 17 amino acids. CDR1 and CDR2 (germline): SGHDN, FVKESK. V was pared by 1 base and J by 5 bases, with 18 bases between. For the CDR3, the DNA is TGTGCCAGCAGCCAAGGCCCCAGGGATAGGAGAAACAATGAGCAGTTCTTC. It codes for CASSQGPRDRRNNEQFF.

This sequence joins TRBV4-2 and TRBJ2-3, with TRBD2 as a possible D gene (5 bases). The CDR3 is 17 residues long. Per germline, CDR1 LGHNA and CDR2 YNFKEQ. V was trimmed by 1 base and J by 3 bases, leaving 17 bases between them. In DNA, the CDR3 is TGTGCCAGCAGCCAAGGGGGTCGTGGGAGTCTGACAGATACGCAGTATTTT. Translating it yields CASSQGGRGSLTDTQYF.

There are a few counts of this clonotype. An end of the junction does not agree with germline; a read error may underlie this. This CDR3 is CTSSLSYDPYEQYF. The CDR3 DNA reads as TGTACCAGCAGTTTATCCTATGATCCCTACGAGCAGTACTTC. The V call is TRBV27, the J call TRBJ2-7; D not resolved. From germline, CDR1 is MNHEY and CDR2 SMNVEV (reference sequence). CDR3 length equals 14 residues.

This clonotype was recorded a few times. The chain has TRBV25-1 and TRBJ2-7, with D unclear. From germline, CDR1 is MGHDK and CDR2 SYGVNS. The length of the CDR3 is 10 residues. Trimming cost V 4 bases and J 9 bases, with 7 bases left between them. Here the CDR3 DNA reads TGTGCCAGCAGTGGTGCCGGGCAGTACTTC. Its protein is CASSGAGQYF.

This clonotype was counted a few times. The chain is built from TRBV28 and TRBJ2-5; possible D gene TRBD2, 5 bases. The germline gives CDR1 MDHEN, CDR2 SYDVKM. The CDR3 is made up of 15 amino acids. V gave up 5 bases and J gave up 2 bases, with 15 bases separating them. CDR3: CASSPRLAPQETQYF. CDR3 sequence (DNA): TGTGCCAGCAGTCCCCGGCTAGCTCCACAAGAGACCCAGTACTTC.